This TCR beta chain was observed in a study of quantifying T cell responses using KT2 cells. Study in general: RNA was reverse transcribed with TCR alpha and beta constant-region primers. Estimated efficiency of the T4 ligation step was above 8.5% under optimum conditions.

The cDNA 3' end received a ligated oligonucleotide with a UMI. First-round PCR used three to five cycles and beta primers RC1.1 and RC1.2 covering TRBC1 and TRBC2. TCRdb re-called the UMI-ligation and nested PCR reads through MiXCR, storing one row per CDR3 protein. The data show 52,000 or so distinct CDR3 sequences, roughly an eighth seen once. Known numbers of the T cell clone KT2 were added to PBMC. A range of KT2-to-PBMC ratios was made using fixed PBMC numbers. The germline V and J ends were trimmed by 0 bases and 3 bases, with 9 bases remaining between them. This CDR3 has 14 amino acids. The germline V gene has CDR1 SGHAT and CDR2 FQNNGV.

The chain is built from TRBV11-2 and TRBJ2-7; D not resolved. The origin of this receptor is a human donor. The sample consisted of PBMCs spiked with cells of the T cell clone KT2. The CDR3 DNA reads TGTGCCAGCAGCTTAGAGGGATCCCTCTACGAGCAGTACTTC. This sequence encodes CASSLEGSLYEQYF.